This T cell receptor (beta chain) emerged from a study of cytomegalovirus exposure and HLA in healthy donors. In the PCR, 60 Vbeta and 13 Jbeta primers were used. TCRdb's table, derived via immunoSEQ multiplex PCR, lists solely in-frame clones and lacks some. This repertoire shows about 170,000 clones, approximately 81% found once; its top ten account for roughly 1.5%. This sequence was found in a male donor in good health and CMV-seronegative. The sample comprised PBMCs.

Here the CDR3 DNA reads TGTGCTAGTAGAACTACCTACGAGCAGTACTTC. It translates to CASRTTYEQYF. The V and J genes are TRBV12-5 and TRBJ2-7; D is ambiguous. Trimming pared 8 bases from V and 2 bases from J, leaving 7 bases between. Germline V gene lookup returns CDR1 LGHNT and CDR2 FRNRAP. The CDR3 extends over 11 amino acids.